This TCR beta chain was captured by sequencing in a study of Ad26.COV2.S vaccination and SARS-CoV-2 variants. Study context: Enrollment placed the donor in the COV1001 Ad26.COV2.S trial arm.

The method was immunoSEQ multiplex PCR; TCRdb's version includes in-frame clones alone and lacks a portion of them. Of about 680,000 clones listed, around 90% are singletons. Indicated treatment: some 20 received Ad26.COV2.S at low or high dose, single or two shots; about 5 received placebo; per-sample allocation not given. Day 63 after the first injection of vaccine or placebo was the sampling time. Germline lookup yields CDR1 LNHDA and CDR2 SQIVND (reference sequence). CDR3 length: 15 residues. The germline V and J ends were trimmed by 5 bases and 1 base, with 12 bases remaining between them. The J gene is TRBJ2-1, the V gene TRBV19; no clear D gene. This sequence was found in a person between 18 and 65 years old who received the Ad26.COV2.S COVID-19 vaccine or a placebo. This specimen consisted of peripheral blood, obtained in a trial of Ad26.COV2.S vaccine versus placebo. The CDR3 loop is CASSGMGRSYNEQFF. For the CDR3, the DNA is TGTGCCAGTAGTGGGATGGGCAGGTCCTACAATGAGCAGTTCTTC.